Below, one TCR beta chain is given with its context. Its antigen remains unknown. The data were taken from a study of early T cells in non-severe SARS-CoV-2 infection. TCRdb fed the 5' RACE reads into MiXCR, producing one record per CDR3 protein. There are 66,000 or so distinct CDR3 sequences in the sample; roughly 10% occur only once, and 1.7% lies in the top ten. Overall study results and limits: Clonotype matching in VDJdb favored anti-spike CD8 responses and did not capture private and CD4 specificities.

Trimming pared 5 bases from V and 6 bases from J, leaving 11 bases between. This CDR3 has 12 amino acids. Germline V gives CDR1 DFQATT, CDR2 SNEGSKA (reference sequence). The genes are TRBV20-1 and TRBJ2-1; D is undetermined. This receptor was taken from an adult who was a healthcare worker with PCR-confirmed SARS-CoV-2 infection or an uninfected control (not recorded which). Sequenced material: whole blood. The CDR3 DNA reads TGCAGTGCTCGGCCGCGCAGCAATGAGCAGTTCTTC. This gives the protein CSARPRSNEQFF.